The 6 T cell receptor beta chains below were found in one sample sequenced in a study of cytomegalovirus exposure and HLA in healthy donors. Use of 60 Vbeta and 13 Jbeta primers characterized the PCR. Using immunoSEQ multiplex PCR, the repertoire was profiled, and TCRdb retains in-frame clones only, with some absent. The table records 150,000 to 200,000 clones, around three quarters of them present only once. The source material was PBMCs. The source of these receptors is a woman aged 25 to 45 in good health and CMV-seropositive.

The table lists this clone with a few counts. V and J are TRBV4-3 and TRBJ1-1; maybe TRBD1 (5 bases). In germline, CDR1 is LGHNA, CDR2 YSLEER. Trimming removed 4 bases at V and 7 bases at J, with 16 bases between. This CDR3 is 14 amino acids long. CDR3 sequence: CASSPSWGRDEAFF. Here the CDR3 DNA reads TGCGCCAGCAGCCCCTCGTGGGGGAGGGATGAAGCTTTCTTT.

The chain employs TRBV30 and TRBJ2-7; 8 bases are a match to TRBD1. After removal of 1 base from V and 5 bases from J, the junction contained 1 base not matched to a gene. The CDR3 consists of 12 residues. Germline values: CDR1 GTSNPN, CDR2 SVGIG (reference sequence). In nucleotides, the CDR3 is TGTGCCTGGAGTGCAGGGGGCAACGAGCAGTACTTC. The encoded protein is CAWSAGGNEQYF.

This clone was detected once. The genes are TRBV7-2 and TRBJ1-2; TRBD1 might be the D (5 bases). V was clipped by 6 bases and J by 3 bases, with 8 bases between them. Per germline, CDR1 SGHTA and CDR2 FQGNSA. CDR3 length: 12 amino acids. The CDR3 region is CASRGTYYGYTF. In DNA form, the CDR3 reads TGTGCCAGCAGAGGGACTTACTATGGCTACACCTTC.

For the CDR3, the DNA is TGTGCCAGCAGCCCCGTTGGCGGGGGGCCCTCCTACGAGCAGTACTTC. Translated: CASSPVGGGPSYEQYF. The genes are TRBV27 and TRBJ2-7, with 8 nucleotides matching TRBD2. The CDR3 covers 16 residues. With 6 bases clipped from V and 0 bases from J, the junction kept 10 bases outside the gene matches. The germline V gene has CDR1 MNHEY and CDR2 SMNVEV (reference sequence).

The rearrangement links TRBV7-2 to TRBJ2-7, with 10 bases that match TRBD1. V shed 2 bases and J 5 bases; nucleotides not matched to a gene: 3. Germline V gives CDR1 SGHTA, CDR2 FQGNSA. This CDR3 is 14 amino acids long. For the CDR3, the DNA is TGTGCCAGCAGCTTACGACAGGGGGCTGACGAGCAGTACTTC. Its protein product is CASSLRQGADEQYF.

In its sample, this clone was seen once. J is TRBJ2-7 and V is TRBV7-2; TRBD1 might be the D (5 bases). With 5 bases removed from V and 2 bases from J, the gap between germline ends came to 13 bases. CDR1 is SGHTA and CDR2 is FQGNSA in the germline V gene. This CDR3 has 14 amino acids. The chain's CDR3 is CASSLQGNPYEQYF. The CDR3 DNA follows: TGTGCCAGCAGCCTTCAGGGTAACCCCTACGAGCAGTACTTC.